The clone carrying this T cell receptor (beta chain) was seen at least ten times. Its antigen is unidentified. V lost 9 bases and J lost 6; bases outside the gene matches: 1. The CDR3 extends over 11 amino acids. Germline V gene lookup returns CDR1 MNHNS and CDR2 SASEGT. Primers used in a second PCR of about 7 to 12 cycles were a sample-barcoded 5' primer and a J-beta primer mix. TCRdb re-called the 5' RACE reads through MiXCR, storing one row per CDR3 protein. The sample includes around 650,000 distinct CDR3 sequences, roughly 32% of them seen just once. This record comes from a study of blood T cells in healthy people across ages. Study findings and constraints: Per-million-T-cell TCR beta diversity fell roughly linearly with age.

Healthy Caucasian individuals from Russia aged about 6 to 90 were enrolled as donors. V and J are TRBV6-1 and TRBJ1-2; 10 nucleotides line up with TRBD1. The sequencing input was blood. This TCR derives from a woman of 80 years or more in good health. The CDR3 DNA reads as TGTGCCAGGGGGACAGGGGATGGCTACACCTTC. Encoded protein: CARGTGDGYTF.